Shown below are 11 T cell receptor beta chains from a single sample sequenced in a study of blood T cells in healthy people across ages. Then a second PCR, running roughly 7 to 11 cycles, was carried out with a sample-barcoded 5' primer and a J-beta primer mix. TCRdb reprocessed the 5' RACE reads with MiXCR, giving one entry per CDR3 protein. The data show 650,000 or so distinct CDR3 sequences, under 65% seen once. Sequenced: blood. The receptors come from a woman over 75 in good health.

J is TRBJ2-1 and V is TRBV21-1; the table gives TRBD2 as D, unverified against the DNA. TRBV21-1 is recorded as a pseudogene. This CDR3 region has 15 residues. DNA of the CDR3: TGTGCCAGCAGCAAAGGTAGCGGGGATTACAATGAGCAGTTCTTC. Its translation: CASSKGSGDYNEQFF.

This clonotype was observed at least ten times. V and J are TRBV9 and TRBJ2-3; D possibly uses TRBD1 or TRBD2 (5 bases each). The CDR3 sequence is 14 residues long. Germline CDR1 is SGDLS and CDR2 is YYNGEE. V dropped 0 bases and J dropped 2 bases, with 7 bases sitting between them. CDR3 in amino acids: CASSVAGTTDTQYF. The CDR3 DNA is TGTGCCAGCAGCGTAGCCGGGACCACAGATACGCAGTATTTT.

This clonotype came up a few times. The chain uses TRBV5-1 and TRBJ1-6; unclear D gene. Trimming cost V 4 bases and J 7 bases, with 9 bases left between them. From germline, CDR1 is SGHRS and CDR2 YFSETQ. The CDR3 spans 13 residues. The CDR3, as DNA: TGCGCCAGCAGCGTGATTCCGAATTCACCCCTCCACTTT. This encodes CASSVIPNSPLHF. Drawing the rest from reference TRBV5-1 and TRBJ1-6, the complete variable domain is KAGVTQTPRYLIKTRGQQVTLSCSPISGHRSVSWYQQTPGQGLQFLFEYFSETQRNKGNFPGRFSGRQFSNSRSEMNVSTLELGDSALYLCASSVIPNSPLHFGNGTRLTVT.

Only a few counts were recorded for this clonotype. The rearrangement links TRBV3-1 to TRBJ2-2; TRBD2 might be the D (5 bases). V lost 0 bases, J lost 4 bases, and 15 bases lay in between. The CDR3 is 17 residues long. Germline CDR1 LGHDT, CDR2 YNNKEL (reference sequence). The CDR3 nucleotides are TGTGCCAGCAGCCAAGATAGTCGAGCGGCAGTCACCGGGGAGCTGTTTTTT. It codes for CASSQDSRAAVTGELFF. Based on the CDR3 plus reference TRBV3-1 and TRBJ2-2, the full variable domain is DTAVSQTPKYLVTQMGNDKSIKCEQNLGHDTMYWYKQDSKKFLKIMFSYNNKELIINETVPNRFSPKSPDKAHLNLHINSLELGDSAVYFCASSQDSRAAVTGELFFGEGSRLTVL.

This clonotype was observed a few times. The chain combines TRBV6-5 with TRBJ1-2; D remains unclear. CDR3 length: 14 residues. Trimming took 2 bases from V and 0 from J, leaving 7 bases between them. Germline V gene sequence: CDR1 MNHEY, CDR2 SVGAGI. The CDR3 DNA reads TGTGCCAGCAGTTACGGCAGTCCTAACTATGGCTACACCTTC. Its protein product is CASSYGSPNYGYTF.

This clonotype has just a few counts. Being one base from a much bigger clone, this may be a read error. In DNA form, the CDR3 reads TGTGCCAGCAGTCCGGACAGTTCCGATGAGCAGTACTTC. Protein sequence: CASSPDSSDEQYF. The rearrangement joins TRBV12-3 or TRBV12-4 to TRBJ2-5, with a possible D match to TRBD1 (6 bases). The CDR3 totals 13 residues. V lost 5 bases and J 11 bases, leaving 18 bases between the germline ends.

This clonotype came up a few times. The chain couples TRBV28 to TRBJ2-5; the D is unclear. The germline CDR1 and CDR2 sequences are MDHEN and SYDVKM. V dropped 6 bases and J dropped 5 bases, with 13 bases sitting between them. The CDR3 is made up of 13 amino acids. In nucleotides, the CDR3 is TGTGCCAGCAGCGGGCAGGCCGTTGAGACCCAGTACTTC. It encodes CASSGQAVETQYF.

The chain links TRBV4-2 to TRBJ2-7; 9 bases fit TRBD2. V was clipped by 1 base and J by 0 bases; unmatched bases: 7. Germline V gene sequence: CDR1 LGHNA, CDR2 YNFKEQ. This CDR3 is 17 amino acids long. CDR3: CASSQVGWTSDSYEQYF. The CDR3 DNA sequence: TGTGCCAGCAGCCAAGTTGGGTGGACTAGCGACTCCTACGAGCAGTACTTC.

This clonotype was detected ten times or more. The chain links TRBV12-3 or TRBV12-4 to TRBJ1-2, with TRBD1 as a possible D gene (6 bases). The CDR3 is made up of 13 amino acids. V was pared by 7 bases and J by 8 bases, with 17 bases between. Here the CDR3 reads CASKLTGIFGYTF. In DNA form, the CDR3 reads TGTGCCAGCAAGCTAACAGGGATTTTCGGCTACACCTTC.

The V and J genes are TRBV28 and TRBJ2-4, with D tentatively TRBD2 (5 bases). The end of the DNA aligns better with TRBJ2-7, so the J call may be wrong. Germline loops: CDR1 MDHEN, CDR2 SYDVKM. The CDR3 totals 12 residues. CDR3 amino acids: CASSQSGGEQYF. CDR3 in DNA: TGTGCCAGCAGTCAATCTGGAGGCGAGCAGTACTTC.

This sequence joins TRBV12-3 or TRBV12-4 and TRBJ2-7, with D possibly being TRBD1 or TRBD2 (5 bases each). V lost 5 bases and J 7 bases, leaving 24 bases between the germline ends. This CDR3 region has 16 residues. DNA of the CDR3: TGTGCCAGCAGTCCCGCCGGGACCCGTAGCTACAATGAGCAGTACTTC. Translation: CASSPAGTRSYNEQYF.